Included here is one T cell receptor (beta chain) sequence, with context. The CDR3 covers 12 residues. The germline gives CDR1 MGHDK, CDR2 SYGVNS. V lost 6 bases and J lost 11, with 16 bases in between. This entry comes from a study of T cells in Graves' hyperthyroidism and ophthalmopathy. Amplification of TCR beta CDR3 regions was performed using RNA transcripts as template. TCR CDR3 regions were first amplified by RT-PCR with HTBI primers. TCRdb recomputed calls from the multiplex PCR reads with MiXCR, one row per CDR3 protein. The sample comprises hundreds of thousands of distinct CDR3 sequences, roughly 45% of which are singletons, and roughly 7.2% rests with the top ten.

V is TRBV25-1 and J is TRBJ1-1; D perhaps matches TRBD1 (6 bases). The clonotype comes from an adult man with Graves' disease, either hyperthyroidism or ophthalmopathy (not recorded which). Material: peripheral blood or thyroid tissue (not recorded which). CDR3 sequence: CASSRRGSEAFF. The CDR3 region has the DNA TGTGCCAGCAGCAGGAGGGGGTCGGAGGCTTTCTTT. The full variable domain, with the rest looked up from reference TRBV25-1 and TRBJ1-1, is EADIYQTPRYLVIGTGKKITLECSQTMGHDKMYWYQQDPGMELHLIHYSYGVNSTEKGDLSSESTVSRIRTEHFPLTLESARPSHTSQYLCASSRRGSEAFFGQGTRLTVV.